Listed below are T cell receptor beta chains from one sample, sequenced in a study of CD8 T cells in ankylosing spondylitis. TCRdb re-called the 5' RACE reads through MiXCR, storing one row per CDR3 protein. Among about 440,000 distinct CDR3 sequences, under 20% were seen once, and the ten largest hold approximately 0.97%. The sample was blood, either unsorted or a sorted T cell fraction (not recorded which). The receptor set was obtained from a male donor with ankylosing spondylitis. The conserved cysteine and the conserved F or W are not part of the CDR3 here. D genes are given only for firm matches. Rows give clone size only sometimes, using once, few, many, or a class for an expanded clone.

J	V	size	D	CDR3
TRBJ2-2	TRBV5-6	many	NA	ASSRYETAYTGELF
TRBJ2-3	TRBV3-1	many	NA	ASSQDVATDTQY
TRBJ2-4	TRBV9	many	NA	ASSVGQDDIQY
TRBJ1-2	TRBV14	few	NA	ASSPPGSTNYGYT
TRBJ1-5	TRBV20-1	many	TRBD1	SARTGVSNQPQH
TRBJ2-6	TRBV4-1	NA	TRBD1	ASSQTDRGNVGANVLT
TRBJ1-2	TRBV4-2	NA	NA	ASSQKYLEGRNYGYT
TRBJ1-4	TRBV4-3	few	TRBD1	ASSQDLNKGARANEKLF
TRBJ2-5	TRBV9	NA	NA	ASSVGSGLAETQY
TRBJ1-4	TRBV5-4	NA	TRBD1	ASRSDRAGDEKLF
TRBJ2-1	TRBV19	few	NA	ASSHGAQTYNEQF
TRBJ1-2	TRBV25-1	once	TRBD1	ASSNRDRDRGSGYT
TRBJ2-1	TRBV20-1	few	NA	SAYSAEGYNEQF
TRBJ1-1	TRBV28	few	TRBD1	ASGLPTGVNTEAF
TRBJ2-2	TRBV7-6	NA	NA	ASSLAFMNTGELF
TRBJ2-1	TRBV10-3	few	NA	AISESSYNEQF
TRBJ1-1	TRBV27	few	NA	ASSLEGKGTEAF
TRBJ1-2	TRBV2	NA	NA	ASSERFYGYT
TRBJ2-7	TRBV5-1	many	NA	ASSKGLQSYEQY
TRBJ2-7	TRBV10-3	few	NA	AIKQGYEQY
TRBJ1-5	TRBV6-1	NA	NA	ASDGSNQPQH
TRBJ2-1	TRBV30	few	NA	AWSGGQTRSYNEQF
TRBJ1-5	TRBV12-3/TRBV12-4	once	TRBD1	ASSSAGQVSQPQH
TRBJ2-2	TRBV15	NA	NA	ATSRGVGFAGASNTGELF
TRBJ1-1	TRBV12-3/TRBV12-4	many	TRBD1	ASSLRDRNTEAF
TRBJ1-1	TRBV29-1	few	NA	SVNTGNTEAF
TRBJ2-5	TRBV7-2	NA	NA	ASSLAPRSGETQY
TRBJ2-7	TRBV2	few	TRBD2	ASSPKAGSTY
TRBJ1-1	TRBV12-3/TRBV12-4	NA	NA	ASSPGGLAF
TRBJ1-6	TRBV6-1	NA	TRBD1	ASSKTGGGGKNSPLH
TRBJ2-1	TRBV5-5	NA	TRBD1	ASSRQGESYNEQF
TRBJ1-3	TRBV12-3/TRBV12-4	many	NA	ASSPPVKGVRNTIY
TRBJ2-3	TRBV4-2	few	TRBD1	ASSQDGVGTGKRGTQY
TRBJ1-2	TRBV2	few	TRBD1	ASSGPGQKSHGYT
TRBJ1-5	TRBV6-5	few	NA	ASSYAYPLGQSNQPQH
TRBJ1-1	TRBV11-2	few	NA	ASSQGDNRDTEAF
TRBJ2-7	TRBV20-1	NA	TRBD1	SAPDRGLEQY
TRBJ2-7	TRBV7-2	NA	NA	ASSLSELLYEQY
TRBJ2-5	TRBV12-3/TRBV12-4	many	NA	ASSSPPGGIQTQY
TRBJ1-5	TRBV20-1	NA	NA	SASDGGGQPQH
TRBJ1-1	TRBV7-2	many	TRBD1	ASSSRQGTFNTEAF
TRBJ2-1	TRBV25-1	NA	NA	ASSVETAYNEQF
TRBJ2-5	TRBV28	NA	TRBD1	ASSRLGTGGETQY
TRBJ2-2	TRBV11-2	many	TRBD1	ASSPGGQGLDTGELF
TRBJ2-7	TRBV5-1	NA	TRBD2	ASSFAGGPSYEQY
TRBJ1-5	TRBV30	few	TRBD1	AWSHDRGDQPQH
TRBJ2-2	TRBV20-1	few	TRBD1	SAREPTGGLNTGELF